One T cell receptor beta chain is described in this entry. Extracted total RNA amounted to at least 5.5 micrograms for each sample. A J-beta primer mix and a sample-barcoded 5' primer were used in a second PCR of about 7 to 12 cycles. MiXCR was run by TCRdb on the 5' RACE reads, yielding one entry per CDR3 protein. The table lists approximately 1,000,000 distinct CDR3 sequences, under 45% of them singletons. The germline CDR1 and CDR2 sequences are DFQATT and SNEGSKA (reference sequence). There are 13 residues in the CDR3. Trimming cost V 3 bases and J 6 bases; bases outside gene matches: 6. The sample is drawn from a study of blood T cells in healthy people across ages.

This TCR was recovered from a woman aged 60-75 years in good health. The chain joins TRBV20-1 to TRBJ2-7, with 9 bases aligning to TRBD2. The source material was blood. The CDR3 here is CSARTSGLREQYF. The CDR3 DNA is TGCAGTGCTAGGACTAGCGGACTACGCGAGCAGTACTTC.